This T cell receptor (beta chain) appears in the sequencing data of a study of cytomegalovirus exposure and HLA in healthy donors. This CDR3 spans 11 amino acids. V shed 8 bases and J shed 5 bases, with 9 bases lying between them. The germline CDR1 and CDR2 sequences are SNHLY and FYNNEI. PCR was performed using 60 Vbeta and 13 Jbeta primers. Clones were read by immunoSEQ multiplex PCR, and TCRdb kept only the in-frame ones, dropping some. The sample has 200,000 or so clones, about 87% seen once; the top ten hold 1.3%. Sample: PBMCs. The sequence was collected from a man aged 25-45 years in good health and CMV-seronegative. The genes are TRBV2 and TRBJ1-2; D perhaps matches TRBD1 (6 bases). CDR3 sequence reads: CASGRGYGYTF. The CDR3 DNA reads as TGTGCCAGCGGGAGGGGGTATGGCTACACCTTC.